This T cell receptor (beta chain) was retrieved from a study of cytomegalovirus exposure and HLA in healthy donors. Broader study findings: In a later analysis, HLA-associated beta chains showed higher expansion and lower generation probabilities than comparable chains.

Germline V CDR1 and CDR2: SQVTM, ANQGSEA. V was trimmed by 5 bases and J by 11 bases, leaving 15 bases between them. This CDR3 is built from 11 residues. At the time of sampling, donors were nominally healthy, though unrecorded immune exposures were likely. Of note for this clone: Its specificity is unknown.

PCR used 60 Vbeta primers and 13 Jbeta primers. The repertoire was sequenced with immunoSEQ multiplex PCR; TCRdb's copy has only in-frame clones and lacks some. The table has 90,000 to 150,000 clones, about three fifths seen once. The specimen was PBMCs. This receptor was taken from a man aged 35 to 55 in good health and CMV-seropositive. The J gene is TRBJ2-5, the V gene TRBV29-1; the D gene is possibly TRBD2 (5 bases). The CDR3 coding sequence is TGCAGCGTTTATTTCCTAGCCCGACAGTACTTC. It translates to CSVYFLARQYF.